This section outlines one TCR beta chain sequence together with its context. The sample originates from a study of cytomegalovirus exposure and HLA in healthy donors. Looked up from germline, CDR1 is MNHEY and CDR2 is SVGAGI. The CDR3 runs to 13 residues. The PCR contained 60 Vbeta and 13 Jbeta primers. Sequencing was performed with immunoSEQ multiplex PCR; in TCRdb, only in-frame clones are kept and a portion is missing. The data hold 150,000 to 200,000 clones, with around 81% observed a single time. The receptor was derived from a woman between 25 and 40 years old in good health and CMV-seronegative. V is TRBV6-5 and J is TRBJ2-5; D unresolved. Gene TRBJ2-7 matches the end of the DNA better, so the J call may be wrong. The sample comprised PBMCs. CDR3 amino acids: CASSYSLLYEQYF. CDR3 nucleotides: TGTGCCAGCAGTTACAGCCTCCTCTACGAGCAGTACTTC.